The TCR beta chain described here comes from a study of T cells after posttransplantation cyclophosphamide listed by TCRdb under 2016. In terms of the full investigation: T cell repertoire reconstitution was tracked by TRB sequencing after myeloablative bone marrow transplantation in which posttransplantation cyclophosphamide was used as GVHD prophylaxis. Blood from all 30 or so PTCy patients who had 1-year posttransplant specimens underwent TRB sequencing. In 3 patients, up to roughly 3 additional blood samples taken between 2 and 5.2 years after transplant also underwent TRB sequencing, as did pretransplant blood from a handful of patients. Public TRB sequences were searched against a database of over 3,500 sequences associated with responses to pathogens, tumor antigens, self-antigens and alloantigens. Because TRA and TRB clonality correlated tightly in 9 samples, the subsequent TCR analyses were limited to TRB only. Antigen receptor sequencing was done on samples from 35 PTCy-treated patients and from 15 to 20 related bone marrow donors of those patients.

With respect to this clone: Its antigen is currently not known. There are no base qualities to consult, and no much larger clone falls within one base.

Genomic DNA was the input for TRB sequencing, which was run either with the immunoSEQ assay at survey resolution or with the hsTCRB kit. Per the source publication's procedure: The immunoSEQ software handled the initial read processing, while the LymphoSeq R package was used for the repertoire analyses. For each TRB dataset, clonality was calculated as 1 minus normalized Shannon entropy, and the Gini coefficient was computed as well. To infer phenotypes in unsorted samples, TRB sequences from sorted subsets of the recipient or donor were mapped onto unsorted samples from the same recipient. TCRdb holds this immuneACCESS table with in-frame rearrangements only. Some clones are missing; in checked studies, unresolved V genes explain under half, and the rest has no known cause. V, J and clone size are taken as reported in that table, and D and trimming were inferred from the DNA itself. The sample records about 50,000 clones, approximately 94% of which are singletons. Of the sample, approximately 2.8% is held by the ten largest clones.

The germline V gene supplies CDR1 MDHEN and CDR2 SYDVKM. V loses 2 bases of germline sequence and J loses 1 base, and the interval between the two ends is 8 bases. Measured from the cysteine to the phenylalanine, the CDR3 is 14 residues long. Only the CDR3 portion is preserved as DNA: 42 bases, with reading frame beginning at the first base. Related bone marrow donors provided peripheral blood samples on the day of marrow donation. Peripheral blood and bone marrow mononuclear cells were isolated by Ficoll-Hypaque density centrifugation and cryopreserved. Results and caveats for the whole study, not just this receptor: The TRB repertoires of T cells infiltrating skin or the GI tract showed only limited overlap with the TRB repertoires found in blood. Across 45 patients, recipient CMV seropositivity and CMV reactivation were highly associated with TRB clonality; PTCy diversity was similar to CNI/methotrexate controls. Donor-recipient similarity was low at 1-2 months but increased during the first year, and donor CD8+ memory clones often dominated later blood repertoires.

The sequence was obtained from a woman aged 25 to 39 in good health and a related stem cell transplant donor. The chain couples TRBV28 to TRBJ1-1; the D region possibly corresponds to TRBD1 (6 bases align). The specimen was PBMCs. The CDR3 protein sequence reads: CASSLVRGNTEAFF. The DNA sequence is TGTGCCAGCAGTTTAGTCAGGGGGAACACTGAAGCTTTCTTT. With the rest looked up from the reference TRBV28 and TRBJ1-1 genes rather than sequenced, the full variable domain is DVKVTQSSRYLVKRTGEKVFLECVQDMDHENMFWYRQDPGLGLRLIYFSYDVKMKEKGDIPEGYSVSREKKERFSLILESASTNQTSMYLCASSLVRGNTEAFFGQGTRLTVV.